Shown below are 9 T cell receptor beta chains from a single sample sequenced in a study of cytomegalovirus exposure and HLA in healthy donors (dated by TCRdb to about 2017). The library came from the immunoSEQ multiplex PCR assay. For the multiplex PCR, a mixture combining 60 forward primers for TCR Vbeta segments and 13 reverse primers for TCR Jbeta segments was used. Here the immuneACCESS table is served through TCRdb, limited to in-frame sequences with V and J called. Missing clones are a known gap in these copies; in checked studies unresolved V genes cover under half, and the rest lacks a known reason. The sample data list hundreds of thousands of clones, and 82% of these were observed just once. The ten top clones hold 6% of the sample. Sequencing was performed on PBMCs. All receptors come from a man aged 40-49 years in good health and CMV-seropositive.

The chain joins TRBV18 to TRBJ1-5, with a weak D call TRBD1 (5 bases). Germline V gene lookup returns CDR1 KGHSH and CDR2 LQKENI. The ends were cut back, 6 bases at V and 7 bases at J, with 13 bases in the middle. The CDR3 runs 13 residues. The CDR3 loop reads CASSQGFLQPQHF. The CDR3 DNA sequence: TGTGCCAGCTCTCAGGGTTTTCTGCAGCCCCAGCATTTT.

V gene TRBV7-8 combines with J gene TRBJ2-1; TRBD2 aligns across 7 bases. CDR1 and CDR2 (germline): SGHVS, FQNEAQ. This CDR3 region has 15 residues. V dropped 6 bases and J dropped 0; count of bases not matched to a gene: 5. CDR3 DNA sequence: TGTGCCAGCAGTCACGGCGGGAGCTCCTACAATGAGCAGTTCTTC. This encodes CASSHGGSSYNEQFF.

The chain employs TRBV10-2 and TRBJ2-1; D is perhaps TRBD2 (5 bases). The CDR3 covers 12 residues. Germline V CDR1 and CDR2: WSHSY, SAAADI. Trimming took off 6 bases at V and 8 bases at J, with 11 bases between the two ends. The CDR3 nucleotides are TGCGCCAGCAGAAGTCTAGCATATGAGCAGTTCTTC. Its protein product is CASRSLAYEQFF.

The chain recombines TRBV11-2 with TRBJ2-5; 10 positions match TRBD2. Germline CDR1 reads SGHAT; CDR2 reads FQNNGV. The CDR3 contains 15 residues. V lost 3 bases, J lost 1 base, and 2 bases stayed unmatched. CDR3 sequence: CASSFGLAVQETQYF. The CDR3 DNA sequence: TGTGCCAGCAGCTTCGGACTAGCGGTCCAAGAGACCCAGTACTTC. The variable domain in full, with the rest retrieved from reference TRBV11-2 and TRBJ2-5, is EAGVAQSPRYKIIEKRQSVAFWCNPISGHATLYWYQQILGQGPKLLIQFQNNGVVDDSQLPKDRFSAERLKGVDSTLKIQPAKLEDSAVYLCASSFGLAVQETQYFGPGTRLLVL.

This clone has a handful of counts. The chain is built from TRBV5-8 and TRBJ2-5; TRBD1 aligns across 7 bases. CDR3 length: 14 residues. J lost 0 bases, V lost 3 bases, and 2 bases had no gene match. CDR1 is SGHTS, CDR2 YDEGEE, per germline. CDR3 protein: CASSSGQYQETQYF. The CDR3 bases are TGTGCCAGCAGCTCGGGACAGTACCAAGAGACCCAGTACTTC.

This rearrangement joins TRBV4-1 to TRBJ2-7; D ambiguous. CDR3 size: 13 residues. Per germline, CDR1 MGHRA and CDR2 YSYEKL. V was clipped by 3 bases and J by 7 bases, with 13 bases between them. The CDR3 loop reads CASSHLVTGEQYF. In nucleotides, the CDR3 is TGCGCCAGCAGCCACCTAGTGACTGGGGAGCAGTACTTC.

The chain carries TRBV6-5 and TRBJ2-1, with D perhaps matching TRBD2 (5 bases). The CDR3 has 12 amino acids. V gave up 5 bases and J gave up 6 bases, with 8 bases separating them. Germline V gene sequence: CDR1 MNHEY, CDR2 SVGAGI. The CDR3 loop reads CASSNLANEQFF. The CDR3 DNA follows: TGTGCCAGCAGTAACCTAGCCAATGAGCAGTTCTTC.

The chain uses TRBV5-1 and TRBJ2-3; 10 positions agree with TRBD1. The CDR3 covers 15 residues. The ends lost 4 bases at V and 2 bases at J; junction bases unmatched: 4. Germline V gene data show CDR1 as SGHRS and CDR2 as YFSETQ. CDR3 in DNA: TGCGCCAGCAGCCCAGGACAGGGGGTCACAGATACGCAGTATTTT. This sequence encodes CASSPGQGVTDTQYF.

The rearrangement links TRBV14 to TRBJ2-2; TRBD2 aligns across 12 bases. Germline lookup yields CDR1 SGHDN and CDR2 FVKESK. V shed 4 bases, J shed 6 bases, and the junction held 9 bases outside the gene matches. This CDR3 comprises 17 residues. CDR3: CASSRDASGRASGELFF. The CDR3 DNA sequence: TGTGCCAGCAGCCGCGACGCTAGCGGGAGGGCCTCCGGGGAGCTGTTTTTT.